The table lists the clone carrying this T cell receptor (beta chain) with a count of one. Reverse transcription used about 0.5 to 1 ug RNA and random hexamers. TCRdb ran MiXCR on the immunoSEQ multiplex PCR reads and lists one entry per CDR3 protein. The table includes 95,000 to 150,000 distinct CDR3 sequences, roughly 94% detected once. Per germline, CDR1 SGDLS and CDR2 YYNGEE. The CDR3 has 12 amino acids. V gave up 3 bases and J gave up 9 bases, with 13 bases separating them. These data come from a study of CD8 T cells in Susac syndrome. The chain recombines TRBV9 with TRBJ2-7; D is undetermined. The sequence derives from a human donor with Susac syndrome. The sample was CD8+ T cells from PBMCs. CDR3 nucleotides: TGTGCCAGCAGCGGAAACCTAGGACGGCAGTACTTC. Protein product: CASSGNLGRQYF.